This passage covers 15 T cell receptor beta chains from one sample sequenced in a study of blood T cell repertoires in COVID-19. Assay: immunoSEQ multiplex PCR; the TCRdb copy retains only in-frame clones and omits some. Of some 350,000 clones in the sample, around 87% are singletons; the top ten hold about 1%. Source material: PBMCs or T cells enriched from blood (not recorded which). The receptors shown here come from a young man who had recovered from COVID-19.

To note about this clone: Other DNA sequences of this sample code for an identical CDR3. The chain has TRBV11-2 and TRBJ1-2, with D perhaps matching TRBD1 (5 bases). The CDR3 extends over 12 amino acids. Germline V gene sequence: CDR1 SGHAT, CDR2 FQNNGV. V lost 5 bases, J lost 4 bases, and 8 bases lay in between. The CDR3, as DNA: TGTGCCAGCAGCCCCCAGGGCTATGGCTACACCTTC. This encodes CASSPQGYGYTF.

The rearrangement links TRBV11-3 to TRBJ2-7, with D perhaps matching TRBD2 (6 bases). The CDR3 is 12 amino acids. Germline CDR1 is SGHNT and CDR2 is YENEEA. The V end was cut by 7 bases, the J end by 3 bases, with 10 bases between. The CDR3 DNA reads as TGTGCCAGCAAAGGGGAGGACTACGAGCAGTACTTC. It specifies CASKGEDYEQYF.

The chain joins TRBV7-9 to TRBJ1-1; possible D gene TRBD1, 5 bases. Trimming pared 2 bases from V and 6 bases from J, leaving 7 bases between. The CDR3 extends over 12 amino acids. CDR1 SEHNR and CDR2 FQNEAQ come from the germline V gene (reference sequence). The CDR3 DNA follows: TGTGCCAGCAGCTTAAGGGGATCTGAAGCTTTCTTT. The encoded protein is CASSLRGSEAFF.

The chain joins TRBV28 to TRBJ1-5; TRBD1 might be the D (5 bases). The CDR3 consists of 14 residues. Trimming removed 10 bases at V and 5 bases at J, with 18 bases between. Germline loops: CDR1 MDHEN, CDR2 SYDVKM. CDR3 region: CATLRGQGDQPQHF. CDR3 nucleotide sequence: TGTGCCACCCTAAGAGGCCAGGGTGATCAGCCCCAGCATTTT. Filled out from reference TRBV28 and TRBJ1-5, the complete variable domain reads DVKVTQSSRYLVKRTGEKVFLECVQDMDHENMFWYRQDPGLGLRLIYFSYDVKMKEKGDIPEGYSVSREKKERFSLILESASTNQTSMYLCATLRGQGDQPQHFGDGTRLSIL.

The rearrangement joins TRBV29-1 to TRBJ1-2; D is ambiguous. CDR3 length equals 12 residues. Germline CDR1 SQVTM, CDR2 ANQGSEA. The V end lost 3 bases, the J end lost 4 bases, and 9 bases lay between the germline ends. The chain's CDR3 is CSVEAEFYGYTF. In nucleotides, the CDR3 is TGCAGCGTTGAGGCGGAATTCTATGGCTACACCTTC.

The chain combines TRBV29-1 with TRBJ1-4; no firm D call. The V end lost 4 bases, the J end lost 8 bases, and 11 bases lay between the germline ends. The germline CDR1 and CDR2 sequences are SQVTM and ANQGSEA. The CDR3 length is 12 residues. CDR3 region: CSVGISGEKLFF. In DNA, the CDR3 is TGCAGCGTTGGCATATCGGGGGAAAAACTGTTTTTT.

The CDR3 sequence: CASNLHSAIGAEQFF. The CDR3 nucleotides read TGTGCCAGCAATCTCCATTCGGCAATAGGGGCAGAGCAGTTCTTC. This chain links TRBV6-5 with TRBJ2-1; possible D gene TRBD1, 5 bases. CDR1 is MNHEY, CDR2 SVGAGI, per germline. The ends were cut back, 7 bases at V and 10 bases at J, with 23 bases in the middle. CDR3 length equals 15 residues.

V is TRBV30 and J is TRBJ1-5; 9 bases agree with TRBD1. Germline V gene lookup returns CDR1 GTSNPN and CDR2 SVGIG (reference sequence). V was clipped by 2 bases and J by 7 bases; unmatched bases: 0. This CDR3 is 12 amino acids long. This chain's CDR3 is CAWSTGGQPQHF. CDR3 nucleotide sequence: TGTGCCTGGAGTACAGGGGGCCAGCCCCAGCATTTT.

This clone is a singleton in its sample. V usage is TRBV19 and J usage is TRBJ1-2; 8 bases are a match to TRBD1. Trimming took 4 bases from V and 6 from J; bases not matched to a gene: 7. CDR3 size: 14 residues. Germline V CDR1 and CDR2: LNHDA, SQIVND (reference sequence). The CDR3 is CASSRQGRMDGYTF. CDR3 DNA: TGTGCCAGTAGTAGACAGGGGAGGATGGATGGCTACACCTTC. Full variable domain (remainder filled in from reference TRBV19 and TRBJ1-2): DGGITQSPKYLFRKEGQNVTLSCEQNLNHDAMYWYRQDPGQGLRLIYYSQIVNDFQKGDIAEGYSVSREKKESFPLTVTSAQKNPTAFYLCASSRQGRMDGYTFGSGTRLTVV.

The rearrangement joins TRBV27 to TRBJ1-5; D perhaps matches TRBD1 (5 bases). This CDR3 has 15 residues. Germline CDR1 reads MNHEY; CDR2 reads SMNVEV (reference sequence). Trimming shortened V by 3 bases and J by 4 bases, and 13 bases separated the two germline ends. Here the CDR3 DNA reads TGTGCCAGCAGTTTCCTGGACAAGGCAAATCAGCCCCAGCATTTT. Residues: CASSFLDKANQPQHF.

The genes are TRBV10-1 and TRBJ1-4; the match to TRBD1 covers 8 bases. V was clipped by 3 bases and J by 5 bases; unmatched bases: 26. This CDR3 spans 22 amino acids. The germline gives CDR1 WNHNN, CDR2 SYGVQD (reference sequence). Here the CDR3 reads CASSDIIRVQGVNTRENEKLFF. The CDR3 DNA sequence: TGCGCCAGCAGTGATATTATCCGAGTACAGGGGGTAAATACAAGAGAAAATGAAAAACTGTTTTTT.

This clone was counted a single time. CDR3: CASSLGQGSNQPQHF. As DNA, the CDR3 is TGTGCCAGCAGTCTGGGACAGGGGTCGAATCAGCCCCAGCATTTT. The V call is TRBV27, the J call TRBJ1-5; TRBD1 aligns across 10 bases. The CDR3 sequence is 15 residues long. V lost 5 bases to trimming and J lost 4 bases; unmatched junction nucleotides: 5. Germline V gene data show CDR1 as MNHEY and CDR2 as SMNVEV (reference sequence).

The chain links TRBV3-1 (or the pseudogene TRBV3-2) to TRBJ2-1; D is uncertain. The CDR3 consists of 14 residues. The V and J ends lost 1 base and 6 bases respectively, with 10 bases between them. Looked up from germline, CDR1 is LGHDT and CDR2 is YNNKEL (reference sequence). CDR3 region: CASSQGAAINEQFF. The CDR3 nucleotides read TGTGCCAGCAGCCAAGGGGCAGCCATCAATGAGCAGTTCTTC.

The genes are TRBV5-1 and TRBJ2-3, with 10 bases aligning to TRBD2. This CDR3 spans 15 amino acids. The germline V gene has CDR1 SGHRS and CDR2 YFSETQ. With V trimmed by 3 bases and J by 2 bases, 3 bases remained unmatched. The CDR3 DNA reads TGCGCCAGCAGCTGGGGGACTAGCGCCACAGATACGCAGTATTTT. Protein: CASSWGTSATDTQYF.

The chain couples TRBV5-6 to TRBJ2-2, with TRBD1 matching over 9 bases. V gave up 6 bases and J gave up 6 bases; unmatched junction bases: 9. The CDR3 spans 15 residues. CDR1 is SGHDT, CDR2 YYEEEE, per germline. CDR3 sequence: CASISQGARAGELFF. CDR3 in DNA: TGTGCCAGCATCTCACAGGGGGCGCGAGCCGGGGAGCTGTTTTTT.